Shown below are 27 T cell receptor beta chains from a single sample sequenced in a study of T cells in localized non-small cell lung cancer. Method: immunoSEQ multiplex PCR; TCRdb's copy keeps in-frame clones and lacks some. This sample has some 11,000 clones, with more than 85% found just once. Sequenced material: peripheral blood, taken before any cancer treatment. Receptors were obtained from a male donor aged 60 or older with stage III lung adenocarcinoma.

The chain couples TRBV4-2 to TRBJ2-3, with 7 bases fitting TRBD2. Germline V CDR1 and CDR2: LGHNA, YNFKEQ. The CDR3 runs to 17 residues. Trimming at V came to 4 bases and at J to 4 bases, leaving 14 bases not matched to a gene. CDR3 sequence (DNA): TGTGCCAGCAGCCCAAGGGGCTGGGGGGGGACCCCAGATACGCAGTATTTT. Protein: CASSPRGWGGTPDTQYF.

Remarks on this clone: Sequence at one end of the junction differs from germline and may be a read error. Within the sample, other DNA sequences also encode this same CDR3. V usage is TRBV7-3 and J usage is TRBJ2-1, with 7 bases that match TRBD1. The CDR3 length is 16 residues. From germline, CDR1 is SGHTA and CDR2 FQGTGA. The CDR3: CASSSKHGQVPHEQFF. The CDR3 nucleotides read TGTGCCAGTAGCTCCAAACATGGACAGGTTCCCCATGAGCAGTTCTTC.

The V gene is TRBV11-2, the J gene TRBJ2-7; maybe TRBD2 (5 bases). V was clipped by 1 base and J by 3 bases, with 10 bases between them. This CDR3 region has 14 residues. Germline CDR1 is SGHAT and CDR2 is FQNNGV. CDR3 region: CASSLVVGVYEQYF. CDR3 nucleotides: TGTGCCAGCAGCTTAGTTGTCGGGGTCTACGAGCAGTACTTC.

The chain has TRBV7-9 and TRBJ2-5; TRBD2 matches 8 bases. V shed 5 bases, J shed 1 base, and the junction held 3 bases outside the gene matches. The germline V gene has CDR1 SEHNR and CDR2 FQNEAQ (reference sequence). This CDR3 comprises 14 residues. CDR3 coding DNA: TGTGCCAGCAGCCTAAGCGGGAGCCAAGAGACCCAGTACTTC. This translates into CASSLSGSQETQYF.

Here the CDR3 reads CASSFSIGPQETQYF. For the CDR3, the DNA is TGTGCCAGCAGTTTTAGTATTGGGCCCCAAGAGACCCAGTACTTC. V usage is TRBV28 and J usage is TRBJ2-5; D remains ambiguous. Per germline, CDR1 MDHEN and CDR2 SYDVKM. Trimming took off 3 bases at V and 1 base at J, with 12 bases between the two ends. This CDR3 spans 15 amino acids. Together with reference TRBV28 and TRBJ2-5, the CDR3 gives the full variable domain: DVKVTQSSRYLVKRTGEKVFLECVQDMDHENMFWYRQDPGLGLRLIYFSYDVKMKEKGDIPEGYSVSREKKERFSLILESASTNQTSMYLCASSFSIGPQETQYFGPGTRLLVL.

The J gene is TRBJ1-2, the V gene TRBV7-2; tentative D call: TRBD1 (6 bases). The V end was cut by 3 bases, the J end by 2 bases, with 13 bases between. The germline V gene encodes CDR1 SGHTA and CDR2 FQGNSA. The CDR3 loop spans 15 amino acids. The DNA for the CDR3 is TGTGCCAGCAGCTTCCAAACCACAGGGAACTATGGCTACACCTTC. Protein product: CASSFQTTGNYGYTF.

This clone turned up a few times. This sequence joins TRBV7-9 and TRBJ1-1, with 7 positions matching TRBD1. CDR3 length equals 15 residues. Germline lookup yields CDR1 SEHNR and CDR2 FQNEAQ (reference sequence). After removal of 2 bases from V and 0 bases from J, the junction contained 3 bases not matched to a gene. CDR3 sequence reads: CASSLQGGMNTEAFF. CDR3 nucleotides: TGTGCCAGCAGCTTACAGGGGGGTATGAACACTGAAGCTTTCTTT.

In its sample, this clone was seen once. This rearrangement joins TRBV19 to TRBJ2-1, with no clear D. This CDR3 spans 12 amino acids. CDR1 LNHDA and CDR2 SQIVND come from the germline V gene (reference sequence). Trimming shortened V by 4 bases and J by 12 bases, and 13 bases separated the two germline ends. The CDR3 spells CASSTYMARQFF. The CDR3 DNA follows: TGTGCCAGTAGTACCTACATGGCGAGGCAGTTCTTC.

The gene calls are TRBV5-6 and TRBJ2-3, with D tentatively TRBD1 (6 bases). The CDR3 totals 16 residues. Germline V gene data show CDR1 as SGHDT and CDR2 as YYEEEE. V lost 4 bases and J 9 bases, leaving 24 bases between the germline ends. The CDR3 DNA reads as TGTGCCAGCAGCCGAAGGGGTCAAACAATCGGGACAACGCAGTATTTT. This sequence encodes CASSRRGQTIGTTQYF.

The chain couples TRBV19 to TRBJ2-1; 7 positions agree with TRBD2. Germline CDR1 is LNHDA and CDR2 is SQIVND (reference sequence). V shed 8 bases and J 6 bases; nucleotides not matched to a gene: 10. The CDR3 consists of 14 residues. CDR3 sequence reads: CASDKGGEGNEQFF. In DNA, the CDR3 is TGTGCCAGTGATAAGGGAGGGGAGGGCAATGAGCAGTTCTTC.

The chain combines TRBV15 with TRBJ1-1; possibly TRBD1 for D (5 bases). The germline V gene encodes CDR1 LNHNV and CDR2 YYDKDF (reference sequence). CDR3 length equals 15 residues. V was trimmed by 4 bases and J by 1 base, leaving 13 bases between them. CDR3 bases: TGTGCCACCAGCACCCCAACAGGATCGAACACTGAAGCTTTCTTT. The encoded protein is CATSTPTGSNTEAFF.

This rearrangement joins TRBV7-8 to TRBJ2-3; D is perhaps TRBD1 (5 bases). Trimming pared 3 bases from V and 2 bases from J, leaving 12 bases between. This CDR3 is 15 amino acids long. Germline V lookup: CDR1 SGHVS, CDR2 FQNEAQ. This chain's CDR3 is CASSLSTAATDTQYF. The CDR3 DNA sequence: TGTGCCAGCAGCTTGTCGACAGCCGCCACAGATACGCAGTATTTT. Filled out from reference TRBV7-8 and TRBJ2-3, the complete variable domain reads GAGVSQSPRYKVAKRGQDVALRCDPISGHVSLFWYQQALGQGPEFLTYFQNEAQLDKSGLPSDRFFAERPEGSVSTLKIQRTQQEDSAVYLCASSLSTAATDTQYFGPGTRLTVL.

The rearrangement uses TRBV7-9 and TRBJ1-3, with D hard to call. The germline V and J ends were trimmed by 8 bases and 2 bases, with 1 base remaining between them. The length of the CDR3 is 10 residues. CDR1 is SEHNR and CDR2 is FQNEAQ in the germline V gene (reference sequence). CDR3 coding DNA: TGTGCCAGCCCTGGAAACACCATATATTTT. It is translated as CASPGNTIYF.

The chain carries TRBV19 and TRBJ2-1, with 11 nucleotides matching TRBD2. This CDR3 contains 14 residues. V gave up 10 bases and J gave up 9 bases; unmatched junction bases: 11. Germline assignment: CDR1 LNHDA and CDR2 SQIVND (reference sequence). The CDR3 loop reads CATLASGRRSEQFF. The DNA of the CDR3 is TGTGCCACCCTGGCTAGCGGGAGGAGATCTGAGCAGTTCTTC.

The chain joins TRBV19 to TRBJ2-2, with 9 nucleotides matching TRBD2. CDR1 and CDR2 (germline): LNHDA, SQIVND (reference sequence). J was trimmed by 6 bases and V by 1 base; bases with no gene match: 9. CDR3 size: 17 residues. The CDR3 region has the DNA TGTGCCAGTAGTATAGTGGCGGGAGGGCCTTTGCCCGGGGAGCTGTTTTTT. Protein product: CASSIVAGGPLPGELFF.

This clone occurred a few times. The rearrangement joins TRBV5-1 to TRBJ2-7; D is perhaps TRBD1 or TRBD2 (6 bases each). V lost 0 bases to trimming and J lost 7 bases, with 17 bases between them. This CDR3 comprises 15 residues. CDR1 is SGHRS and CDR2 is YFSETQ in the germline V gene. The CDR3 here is CASSLAGPGAGEQYF. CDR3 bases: TGCGCCAGCAGCTTGGCGGGCCCGGGGGCGGGGGAGCAGTACTTC.

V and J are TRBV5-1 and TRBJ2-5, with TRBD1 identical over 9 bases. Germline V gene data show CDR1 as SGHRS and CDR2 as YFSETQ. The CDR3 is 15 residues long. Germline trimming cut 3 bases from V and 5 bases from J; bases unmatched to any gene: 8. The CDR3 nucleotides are TGCGCCAGCAGCTCTGCCGGGACAGGGTGGGAGACCCAGTACTTC. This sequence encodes CASSSAGTGWETQYF.

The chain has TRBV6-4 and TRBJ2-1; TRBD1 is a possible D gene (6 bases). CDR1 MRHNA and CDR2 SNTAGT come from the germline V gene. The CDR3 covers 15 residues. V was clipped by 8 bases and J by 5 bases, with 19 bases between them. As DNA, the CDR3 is TGTGCCAGCGCCTCAGGGGCAGGGGATCACAATGAGCAGTTCTTC. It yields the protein CASASGAGDHNEQFF.

CDR3 in DNA: TGTGCCAGCAGCTCCCCACCGGGTGGAGATACGCAGTATTTT. Residues: CASSSPPGGDTQYF. This rearrangement joins TRBV7-2 to TRBJ2-3; D ambiguous. Germline V CDR1 and CDR2: SGHTA, FQGNSA. The length of the CDR3 is 14 residues. Trimming cost V 4 bases and J 5 bases, with 13 bases left between them. Full variable domain (rest looked up from reference TRBV7-2 and TRBJ2-3): GAGVSQSPSNKVTEKGKDVELRCDPISGHTALYWYRQSLGQGLEFLIYFQGNSAPDKSGLPSDRFSAERTGGSVSTLTIQRTQQEDSAVYLCASSSPPGGDTQYFGPGTRLTVL.

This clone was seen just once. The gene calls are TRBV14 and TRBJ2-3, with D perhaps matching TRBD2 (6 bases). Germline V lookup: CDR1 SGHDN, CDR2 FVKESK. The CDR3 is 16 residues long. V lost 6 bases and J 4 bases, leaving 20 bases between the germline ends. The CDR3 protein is CASSSRTPGGADTQYF. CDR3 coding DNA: TGTGCCAGCAGTTCACGGACCCCCGGCGGGGCAGATACGCAGTATTTT.

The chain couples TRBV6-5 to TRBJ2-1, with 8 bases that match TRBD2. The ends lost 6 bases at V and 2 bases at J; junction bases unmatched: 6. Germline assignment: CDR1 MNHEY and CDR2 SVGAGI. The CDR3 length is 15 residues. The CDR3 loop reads CASRMAGGAYNEQFF. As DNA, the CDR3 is TGTGCCAGCAGAATGGCGGGAGGCGCCTACAATGAGCAGTTCTTC.

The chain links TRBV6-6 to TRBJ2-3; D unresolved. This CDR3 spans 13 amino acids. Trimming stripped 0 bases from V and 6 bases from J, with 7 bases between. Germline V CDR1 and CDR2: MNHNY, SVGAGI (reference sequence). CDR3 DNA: TGTGCCAGCAGTTACTCGATTGTGGATACGCAGTATTTT. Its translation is CASSYSIVDTQYF.

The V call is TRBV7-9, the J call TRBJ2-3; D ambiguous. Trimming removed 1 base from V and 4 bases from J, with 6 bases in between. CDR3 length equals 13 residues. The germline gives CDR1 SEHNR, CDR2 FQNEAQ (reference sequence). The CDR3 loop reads CASSLEPPDTQYF. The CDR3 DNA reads TGTGCCAGCAGCTTAGAACCCCCAGATACGCAGTATTTT.

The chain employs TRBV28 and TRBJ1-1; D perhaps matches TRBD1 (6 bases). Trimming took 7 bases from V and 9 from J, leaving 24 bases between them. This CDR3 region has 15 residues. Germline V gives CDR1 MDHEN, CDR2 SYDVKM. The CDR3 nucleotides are TGTGCCAGCATCCAACCAAGGGGGGCAACGAAGAAAGCTTTCTTT. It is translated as CASIQPRGATKKAFF.

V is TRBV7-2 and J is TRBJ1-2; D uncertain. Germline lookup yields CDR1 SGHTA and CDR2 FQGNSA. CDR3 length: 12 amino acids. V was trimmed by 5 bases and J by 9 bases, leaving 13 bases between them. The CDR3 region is CASSNVGVSYTF. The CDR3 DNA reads TGTGCCAGCAGCAACGTCGGGGTTAGCTACACCTTC.

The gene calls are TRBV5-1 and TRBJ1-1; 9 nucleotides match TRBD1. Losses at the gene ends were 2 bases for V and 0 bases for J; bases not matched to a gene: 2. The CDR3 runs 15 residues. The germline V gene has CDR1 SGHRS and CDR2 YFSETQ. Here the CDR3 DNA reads TGCGCCAGCAGCTTACAGGGGGCGTTGAACACTGAAGCTTTCTTT. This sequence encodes CASSLQGALNTEAFF. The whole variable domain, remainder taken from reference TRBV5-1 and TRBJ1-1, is KAGVTQTPRYLIKTRGQQVTLSCSPISGHRSVSWYQQTPGQGLQFLFEYFSETQRNKGNFPGRFSGRQFSNSRSEMNVSTLELGDSALYLCASSLQGALNTEAFFGQGTRLTVV.

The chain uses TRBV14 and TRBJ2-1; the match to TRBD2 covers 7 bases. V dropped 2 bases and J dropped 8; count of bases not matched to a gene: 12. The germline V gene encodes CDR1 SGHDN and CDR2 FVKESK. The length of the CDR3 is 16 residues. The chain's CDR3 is CASSQLTAGAAYEQFF. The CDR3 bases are TGTGCCAGCAGCCAACTCACGGCGGGAGCCGCGTATGAGCAGTTCTTC.